This entry lists 2 T cell receptor beta chains sequenced from one sample in a study of shared clonotypes between healthy human individuals. TCRdb's table, derived via immunoSEQ multiplex PCR, lists solely in-frame clones and lacks some. The sample has roughly 1.5 million clones; approximately 98% are singletons. Sequencing was done on a sample of naive CD4+ T cells sorted from blood. Subset: CD45RA+ positively selected. These receptors were collected from a man aged 25 to 40 in good health.

CDR3 loop: CASSLWQGAQGNEQFF. CDR3 in DNA: TGTGCCAGCAGCTTGTGGCAGGGGGCGCAGGGGAATGAGCAGTTCTTC. The chain is built from TRBV11-2 and TRBJ2-1; 8 bases fit TRBD1. From germline, CDR1 is SGHAT and CDR2 FQNNGV. V was clipped by 3 bases and J by 7 bases; unmatched bases: 11. The CDR3 length is 16 residues.

This CDR3 is CASSRGLAGGPSSYEQYF. The CDR3 DNA reads as TGCGCCAGCAGCCGGGGACTAGCGGGAGGGCCAAGCTCCTACGAGCAGTACTTC. The gene calls are TRBV5-1 and TRBJ2-7; 16 nucleotides agree with TRBD2. The CDR3 loop spans 18 amino acids. After removal of 4 bases from V and 0 bases from J, the junction contained 7 bases not matched to a gene. CDR1 and CDR2 from the germline V gene are SGHRS and YFSETQ.